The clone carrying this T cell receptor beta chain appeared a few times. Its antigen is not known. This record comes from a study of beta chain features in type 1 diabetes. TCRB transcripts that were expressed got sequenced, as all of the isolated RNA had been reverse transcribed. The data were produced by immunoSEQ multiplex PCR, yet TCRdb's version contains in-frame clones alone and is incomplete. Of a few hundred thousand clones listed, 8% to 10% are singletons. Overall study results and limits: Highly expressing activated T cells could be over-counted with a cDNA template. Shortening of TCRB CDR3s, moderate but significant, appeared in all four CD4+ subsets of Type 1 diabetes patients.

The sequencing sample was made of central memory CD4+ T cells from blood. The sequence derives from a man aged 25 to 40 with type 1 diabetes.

CDR3 sequence reads: CASSLGRGGEQPQHF. The CDR3 DNA follows: TGTGCCAGCAGCTTAGGGCGGGGAGGGGAACAGCCCCAGCATTTT. This chain joins TRBV7-9 and TRBJ1-5, with D perhaps TRBD1 (5 bases). The CDR3 runs to 15 residues. Germline CDR1 SEHNR, CDR2 FQNEAQ (reference sequence). V was cut by 1 base and J by 7 bases, with 14 bases left in between.